The source of this T cell receptor (beta chain) is a study of T-cell reconstitution after alpha-beta-depleted transplantation in children (TCRdb year 2016). As for the study more broadly: Using TCR repertoire profiling, the study quantitatively followed how T-cell immune reconstitution unfolded in children after TCRalphabeta/CD19-depleted allogeneic hematopoietic cell transplantation. General findings and caveats noted by the study authors: In some patients, the high TCRbeta diversity seen at day 60 was put down to recipient T cells and intrathymic progenitors that had survived conditioning. The apparently early alphabetaT-cell count recovery about two months after transplant was reportedly dependent on only several hundred rapidly expanded clones derived from non-depleted graft cells. The frequencies of hyperexpanded clones fell over the following months, and after one year, T-cell counts and TCRbeta diversity were mostly attributed to newly produced T cells.

Comments on this clonotype: Its antigen specificity is not known. No base-level quality is on record; no much larger clone is a single base apart.

Libraries were made using PCR. This sample was sequenced with an Illumina HiSeq 2500. To normalize quantification of the TCRbeta repertoire, the TCR libraries were built with molecular barcoding that relied on unique molecular identifiers. Starting from the raw public reads, TCRdb applied fastp trimming at Q25, assembled clones with MiXCR and retained in-frame beta chains. Rows with a matching CDR3 protein are joined into one entry that keeps the most common DNA and genes. Counted in this sample were about 500,000 distinct CDR3 sequences; approximately 10% of them appeared once. About 15% of the sample is held by the ten biggest clonotypes. Per the publication, the treatment or condition label means: allogeneic hematopoietic cell transplantation with graft depleted of TCRalphabeta T cells and CD19 B cells. The children who served as transplant recipients had been given grafts of TCRalphabeta/CD19-depleted allogeneic hematopoietic cells.

This receptor was identified in a female patient under 10 years old who had a stem cell transplant for aplastic anemia, so the T cells may come from the graft donor. The material was PBMCs, mostly from graft donor cells, obtained 180 days after TCRalphabeta/CD19-depleted stem cell transplant.

The sequenced DNA: TGTGCCAGCAGCCTGTTGACCAGGGGGCCGGGGGAGCTGTTTTTT. Protein translation: CASSLLTRGPGELFF. Rearrangement joined TRBV5-6 to TRBJ2-2; TRBD1 agrees with 8 junctional bases. Unmatched junction bases come to 10, with V trimmed by 4 bases and J by 8 bases. CDR1 is given as SGHDT and CDR2 as YYEEEE, both from the germline V gene. The CDR3, from cysteine to phenylalanine, totals 15 residues. CDR3 DNA is the only sequence kept; it has 45 bases, read in frame from the first base. The variable domain in full, with residues beyond the CDR3 obtained from the reference TRBV5-6 and TRBJ2-2 genes, is DAGVTQSPTHLIKTRGQQVTLRCSPKSGHDTVSWYQQALGQGPQFIFQYYEEEERQRGNFPDRFSGHQFPNYSSELNVNALLLGDSALYLCASSLLTRGPGELFFGEGSRLTVL.